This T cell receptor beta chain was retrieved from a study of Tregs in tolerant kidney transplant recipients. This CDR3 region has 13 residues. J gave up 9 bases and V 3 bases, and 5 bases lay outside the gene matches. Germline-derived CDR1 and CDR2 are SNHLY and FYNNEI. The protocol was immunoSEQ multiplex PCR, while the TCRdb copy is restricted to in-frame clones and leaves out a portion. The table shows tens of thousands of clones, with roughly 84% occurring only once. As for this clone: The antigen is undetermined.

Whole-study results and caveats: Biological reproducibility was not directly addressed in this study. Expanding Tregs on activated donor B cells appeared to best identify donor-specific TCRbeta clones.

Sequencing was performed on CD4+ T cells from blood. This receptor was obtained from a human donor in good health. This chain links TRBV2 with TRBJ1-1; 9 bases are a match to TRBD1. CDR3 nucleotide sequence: TGTGCCAGCAGTGACCGGACAGGGGAGAAAGCTTTCTTT. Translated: CASSDRTGEKAFF.